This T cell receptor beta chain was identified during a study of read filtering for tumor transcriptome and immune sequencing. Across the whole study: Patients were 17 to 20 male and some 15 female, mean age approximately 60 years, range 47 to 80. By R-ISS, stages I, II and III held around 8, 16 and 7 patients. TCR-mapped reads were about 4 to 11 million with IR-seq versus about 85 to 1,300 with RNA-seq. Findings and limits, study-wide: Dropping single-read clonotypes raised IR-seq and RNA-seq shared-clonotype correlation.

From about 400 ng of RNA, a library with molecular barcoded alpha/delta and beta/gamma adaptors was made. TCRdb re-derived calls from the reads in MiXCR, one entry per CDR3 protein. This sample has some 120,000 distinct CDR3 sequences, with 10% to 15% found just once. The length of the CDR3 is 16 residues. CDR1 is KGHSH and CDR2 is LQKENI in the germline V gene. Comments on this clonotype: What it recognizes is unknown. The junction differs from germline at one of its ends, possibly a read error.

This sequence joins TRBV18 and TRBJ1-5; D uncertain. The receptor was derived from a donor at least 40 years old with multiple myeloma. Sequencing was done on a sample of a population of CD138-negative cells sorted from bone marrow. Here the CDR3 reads CTSSPAPVEARQPQHF. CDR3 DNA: TGTACCAGCTCACCAGCTCCTGTGGAGGCGCGTCAGCCCCAGCATTTT.